There are a few counts of the clone carrying this T cell receptor (beta chain). From the 5' RACE reads, TCRdb called clonotypes with MiXCR, one entry per CDR3 protein. The data contain hundreds of thousands of distinct CDR3 sequences, 15% to 20% of them singletons. From germline, CDR1 is DFQATT and CDR2 SNEGSKA (reference sequence). The CDR3 is made up of 13 amino acids. Trimming took off 5 bases at V and 8 bases at J, with 15 bases between the two ends. The data originate from a study of identical twins. The same data also contributed to another study, on T cells expressing NK-cell markers. As reported in that work: Researchers got TCR beta repertoires out of sorted CD3+CD56+NKG2C+, CD3+CD56+NKG2C- and CD3+CD56-NKG2C+ T cells. The dominant NKG2C+ clonotypes represented about 1.0-8% of CD8+ T cells in six donors. Similarly, these clonotypes led the CD3+CD56-NKG2C+ fraction as well in a handful of donors. Whether expanded NKG2C+ T cell clones recognized HCMV stayed uncertain.

The sequencing input was PBMCs. This TCR derives from a woman younger than 35 in good health. The chain recombines TRBV20-1 with TRBJ1-4; a possible D gene is TRBD1 (6 bases). CDR3 protein: CSAGQTQQEKLFF. The CDR3 DNA follows: TGCAGTGCTGGACAGACCCAACAGGAAAAACTGTTTTTT.